This T cell receptor (beta chain) was recovered during a study of T cell responses to AZD1222 COVID-19 vaccine. Regarding the study as a whole: Most donors were white British and more were female, and clonal diversity was possibly underestimated. A rise in Spike-specific TCR breadth and depth followed two AZD1222 doses. As reported, nearly half of all spike-specific TCRs target variant regions that are unmutated.

TCRdb's table, derived via immunoSEQ multiplex PCR, lists solely in-frame clones and lacks some. The profile shows 150,000 to 200,000 clones, approximately 90% of them singletons. A note on this clone: Its antigen is not known.

The germline V gene has CDR1 SGHRS and CDR2 YFSETQ. CDR3 size: 17 residues. V was cut by 4 bases and J by 8 bases, with 24 bases left in between. The TCR was taken from an adult who received the MenACWY meningococcal vaccine as a control. The source material was peripheral blood, sampled 28 days after the second dose of the MenACWY control vaccine. The V call is TRBV5-1, the J call TRBJ1-4; D is possibly TRBD1 (5 bases). The CDR3 region has the DNA TGCGCCAGCAGCGCAACCCCCGATGCGGGGCAAGGCGAAAAACTGTTTTTT. This sequence encodes CASSATPDAGQGEKLFF.